Listed below are T cell receptor beta chains from one sample, sequenced in a study of cytomegalovirus exposure and HLA in healthy donors. Some clones are missing from TCRdb's copy, which holds only in-frame ones; the method was immunoSEQ multiplex PCR. The sample lists roughly 100,000 clones, around 77% occurring once. Sequencing was done on a sample of PBMCs. The source of these receptors is a man in his fifties in good health and CMV-seropositive. The CDR3 runs from the conserved cysteine through the conserved F or W. The D gene is left open where the match is weak. Some rows have no size entry. The others give once, few or many, or a class for an expanded clone.

cdr3_aa: CASSVGQGGQETQYF
cdr3_nt: TGTGCCAGCAGTGTGGGTCAGGGTGGTCAAGAGACCCAGTACTTC
cdr3_length: 15
v_call: TRBV2
clone_size: few
j_call: TRBJ2-5
d_call: -

cdr3_aa: CASSPRDREPYEQYF
cdr3_nt: TGTGCCAGCAGTCCCCGGGACAGGGAGCCATACGAGCAGTACTTC
cdr3_length: 15
v_call: TRBV28
clone_size: -
j_call: TRBJ2-7
d_call: TRBD1

cdr3_aa: CASSHSGTDTQYF
cdr3_nt: TGTGCCAGCAGCCATAGCGGCACAGATACGCAGTATTTT
cdr3_length: 13
v_call: TRBV14
clone_size: -
j_call: TRBJ2-3
d_call: -

cdr3_aa: CASSGDRTNQPQHF
cdr3_nt: TGTGCCAGCAGTGGCGACAGGACCAATCAGCCCCAGCATTTT
cdr3_length: 14
v_call: TRBV6-1
clone_size: few
j_call: TRBJ1-5
d_call: -

cdr3_aa: CASSLGAGGGETQYF
cdr3_nt: TGTGCCAGCAGCTTAGGGGCGGGAGGGGGGGAGACCCAGTACTTC
cdr3_length: 15
v_call: TRBV11-3
clone_size: -
j_call: TRBJ2-5
d_call: TRBD2

cdr3_aa: CASSSTGTSGGPDTQYF
cdr3_nt: TGTGCCAGCAGTTCAACCGGGACTAGCGGAGGTCCAGATACGCAGTATTTT
cdr3_length: 17
v_call: TRBV28
clone_size: -
j_call: TRBJ2-3
d_call: TRBD2

cdr3_aa: CARISPWTGHSNQPQHF
cdr3_nt: TGTGCCAGGATTAGCCCCTGGACAGGCCATAGCAATCAGCCCCAGCATTTT
cdr3_length: 17
v_call: TRBV9
clone_size: -
j_call: TRBJ1-5
d_call: TRBD1

cdr3_aa: CAIRTGTTFETGELFF
cdr3_nt: TGTGCCATCAGAACCGGGACTACCTTTGAGACCGGGGAGCTGTTTTTT
cdr3_length: 16
v_call: TRBV10-3
clone_size: -
j_call: TRBJ2-2
d_call: TRBD2

cdr3_aa: CASSPTSDQTYEQYF
cdr3_nt: TGTGCCAGCTCTCCCACTAGCGACCAGACCTACGAGCAGTACTTC
cdr3_length: 15
v_call: TRBV18
clone_size: -
j_call: TRBJ2-7
d_call: TRBD2

cdr3_aa: CASSQTGARYEQYF
cdr3_nt: TGTGCCAGCAGTCAGACAGGGGCGCGCTACGAGCAGTACTTC
cdr3_length: 14
v_call: TRBV6-5
clone_size: -
j_call: TRBJ2-7
d_call: TRBD1

cdr3_aa: CAARVRTDTQYF
cdr3_nt: TGTGCCGCGAGGGTTCGCACAGATACGCAGTATTTT
cdr3_length: 12
v_call: TRBV6-4
clone_size: -
j_call: TRBJ2-3
d_call: -

cdr3_aa: CASSPTGPYYEQYF
cdr3_nt: TGTGCCAGCAGCCCGACAGGGCCCTACTACGAGCAGTACTTC
cdr3_length: 14
v_call: TRBV6-1
clone_size: once
j_call: TRBJ2-7
d_call: TRBD1

cdr3_aa: CASSLTDLASTEAFF
cdr3_nt: TGTGCCAGCAGCCTAACAGACCTCGCCAGCACTGAAGCTTTCTTT
cdr3_length: 15
v_call: TRBV6-5
clone_size: -
j_call: TRBJ1-1
d_call: -

cdr3_aa: CASSVGNLGQEKLFF
cdr3_nt: TGTGCCAGCTCAGTCGGGAACCTAGGTCAGGAAAAACTGTTTTTT
cdr3_length: 15
v_call: TRBV28
clone_size: once
j_call: TRBJ1-4
d_call: -

cdr3_aa: CASSFRGTSGRADTQYF
cdr3_nt: TGTGCCAGCAGTTTCCGAGGCACGAGCGGGAGGGCAGATACGCAGTATTTT
cdr3_length: 17
v_call: TRBV27
clone_size: -
j_call: TRBJ2-3
d_call: TRBD2

cdr3_aa: CASSSTTAYEQYF
cdr3_nt: TGTGCCAGTAGTAGTACCACGGCCTACGAGCAGTACTTC
cdr3_length: 13
v_call: TRBV19
clone_size: -
j_call: TRBJ2-7
d_call: -

cdr3_aa: CASSLGTSGNGGEQFF
cdr3_nt: TGTGCCAGTAGTCTGGGGACTAGCGGGAATGGGGGGGAGCAGTTCTTC
cdr3_length: 16
v_call: TRBV19
clone_size: once
j_call: TRBJ2-1
d_call: TRBD2

cdr3_aa: CASSSQGGGNQPQHF
cdr3_nt: TGTGCCAGCAGCTCTCAGGGGGGAGGCAATCAGCCCCAGCATTTT
cdr3_length: 15
v_call: TRBV5-6
clone_size: -
j_call: TRBJ1-5
d_call: TRBD1

cdr3_aa: CATQLAVKNIQYF
cdr3_nt: TGTGCCACCCAGCTAGCGGTCAAAAACATTCAGTACTTC
cdr3_length: 13
v_call: TRBV28
clone_size: -
j_call: TRBJ2-4
d_call: TRBD2

cdr3_aa: CASSRGQEELGYTF
cdr3_nt: TGTGCCAGCAGCCGCGGACAGGAGGAGCTCGGCTACACCTTC
cdr3_length: 14
v_call: TRBV7-2
clone_size: few
j_call: TRBJ1-2
d_call: TRBD1

cdr3_aa: CASRTVYSNQPQHF
cdr3_nt: TGTGCCAGTAGGACAGTCTATAGCAATCAGCCCCAGCATTTT
cdr3_length: 14
v_call: TRBV19
clone_size: -
j_call: TRBJ1-5
d_call: -

cdr3_aa: CASSDLQGYDEKLFF
cdr3_nt: TGTGCCAGCAGTGATCTACAGGGATATGATGAAAAACTGTTTTTT
cdr3_length: 15
v_call: TRBV25-1
clone_size: -
j_call: TRBJ1-4
d_call: -

cdr3_aa: CASSNTFRQGLRDIQYF
cdr3_nt: TGTGCCAGCAGCAACACGTTCCGACAGGGGCTGAGGGACATTCAGTACTTC
cdr3_length: 17
v_call: TRBV21-1
clone_size: -
j_call: TRBJ2-4
d_call: -

cdr3_aa: CASSLAGASRYETQYF
cdr3_nt: TGTGCCAGCAGTTTAGCGGGGGCCTCGAGGTATGAGACCCAGTACTTC
cdr3_length: 16
v_call: TRBV28
clone_size: -
j_call: TRBJ2-5
d_call: -